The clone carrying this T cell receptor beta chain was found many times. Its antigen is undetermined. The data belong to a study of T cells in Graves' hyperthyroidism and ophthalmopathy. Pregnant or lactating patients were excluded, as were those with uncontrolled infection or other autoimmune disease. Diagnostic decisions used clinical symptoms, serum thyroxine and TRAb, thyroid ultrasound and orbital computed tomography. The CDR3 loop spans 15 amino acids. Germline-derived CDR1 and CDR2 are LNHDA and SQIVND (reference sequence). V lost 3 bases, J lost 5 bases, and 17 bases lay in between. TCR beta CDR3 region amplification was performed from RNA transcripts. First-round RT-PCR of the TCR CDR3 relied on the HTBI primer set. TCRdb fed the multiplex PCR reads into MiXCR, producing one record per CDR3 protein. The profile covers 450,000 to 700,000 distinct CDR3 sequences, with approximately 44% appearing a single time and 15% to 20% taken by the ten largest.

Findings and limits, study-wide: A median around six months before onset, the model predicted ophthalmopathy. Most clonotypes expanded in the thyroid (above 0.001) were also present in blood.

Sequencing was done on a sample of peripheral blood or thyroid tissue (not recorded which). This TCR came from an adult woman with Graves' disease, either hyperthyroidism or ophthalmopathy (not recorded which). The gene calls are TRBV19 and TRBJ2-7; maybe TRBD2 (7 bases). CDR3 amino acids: CASSITGGRGNEQYF. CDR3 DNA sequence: TGTGCCAGTAGTATCACCGGGGGGCGCGGCAACGAGCAGTACTTC.